This record looks at one T cell receptor (beta chain) sequence and its context. These data are taken from a study of cytomegalovirus exposure and HLA in healthy donors. This CDR3 is built from 15 residues. Germline V CDR1 and CDR2: MNHNS, SASEGT. V lost 5 bases, J lost 4 bases, and 17 bases lay in between. Primers: 60 Vbeta forward and 13 Jbeta reverse. Method: immunoSEQ multiplex PCR; TCRdb's copy keeps in-frame clones and lacks some. The profile shows under 150,000 clones, about 80% of them singletons. The receptor's source is a man younger than 35 in good health and CMV-seronegative. This sequence joins TRBV6-1 and TRBJ1-2; possible D gene TRBD1, 5 bases. The specimen sequenced was PBMCs. Written as DNA, the CDR3 is TGTGCCAGCAGTCTGACAGTCCTAAATATCTATGGCTACACCTTC. Translating gives CASSLTVLNIYGYTF.